The entry below describes one T cell receptor (beta chain). Antigen: not known. Clones were read by immunoSEQ multiplex PCR, and TCRdb kept only the in-frame ones, dropping some. The repertoire holds about 130,000 clones, with over 75% as singletons. The sample comes from a study of T cell responses to AZD1222 COVID-19 vaccine. Whole-study results and caveats: Across the whole spike, CD4 TCRs peaked at regions 160-218 and 743-854. Baseline seropositivity characterized only 5 or 6 AZD1222 recipients. Nearly half of spike-specific TCRs reportedly target unmutated variant regions. Spike-specific TCR breadth and depth rose after two AZD1222 doses.

This sequence originates from an adult in good health. Specimen: peripheral blood, collected on day 0 of AZD1222 vaccination.

CDR3: CASSPPGSAYEQYF. The DNA for the CDR3 is TGTGCCAGCAGTCCCCCGGGCAGCGCTTACGAGCAGTACTTC. V usage is TRBV28 and J usage is TRBJ2-7, with D hard to call. V shed 5 bases and J shed 4 bases, with 15 bases lying between them. Germline CDR1 is MDHEN and CDR2 is SYDVKM. There are 14 residues in the CDR3. Combining the CDR3 with reference TRBV28 and TRBJ2-7 gives the whole variable domain DVKVTQSSRYLVKRTGEKVFLECVQDMDHENMFWYRQDPGLGLRLIYFSYDVKMKEKGDIPEGYSVSREKKERFSLILESASTNQTSMYLCASSPPGSAYEQYFGPGTRLTVT.